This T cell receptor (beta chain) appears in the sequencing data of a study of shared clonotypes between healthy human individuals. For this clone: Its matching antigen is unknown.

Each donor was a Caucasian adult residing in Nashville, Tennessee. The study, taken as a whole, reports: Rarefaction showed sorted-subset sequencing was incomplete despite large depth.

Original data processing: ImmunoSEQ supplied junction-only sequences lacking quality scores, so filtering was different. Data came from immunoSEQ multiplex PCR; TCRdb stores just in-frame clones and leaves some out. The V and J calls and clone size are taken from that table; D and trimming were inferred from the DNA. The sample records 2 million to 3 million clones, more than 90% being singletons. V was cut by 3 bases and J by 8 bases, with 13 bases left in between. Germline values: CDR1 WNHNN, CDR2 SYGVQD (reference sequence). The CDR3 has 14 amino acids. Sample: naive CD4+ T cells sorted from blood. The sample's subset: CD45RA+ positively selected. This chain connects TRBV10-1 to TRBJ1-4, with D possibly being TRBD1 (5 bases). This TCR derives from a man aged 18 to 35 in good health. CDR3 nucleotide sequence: TGCGCCAGCAGTGATTCCGGGACGGGCGAAAAACTGTTTTTT. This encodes CASSDSGTGEKLFF.